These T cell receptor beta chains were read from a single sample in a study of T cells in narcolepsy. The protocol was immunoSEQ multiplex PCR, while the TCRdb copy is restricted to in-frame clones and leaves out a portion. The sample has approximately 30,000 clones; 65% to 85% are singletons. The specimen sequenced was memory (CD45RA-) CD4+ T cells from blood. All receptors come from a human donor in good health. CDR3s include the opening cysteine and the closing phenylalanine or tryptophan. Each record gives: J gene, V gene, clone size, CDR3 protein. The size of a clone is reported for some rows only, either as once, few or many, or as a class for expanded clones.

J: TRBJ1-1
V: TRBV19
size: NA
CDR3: CASSIEMAGTEAFF

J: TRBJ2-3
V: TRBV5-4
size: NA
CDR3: CASSPRRQSTDTQYF

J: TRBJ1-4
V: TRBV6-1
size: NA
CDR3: CASSKLWGDLGKLFF

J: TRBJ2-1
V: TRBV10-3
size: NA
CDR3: CATTSGLSSYNEQFF

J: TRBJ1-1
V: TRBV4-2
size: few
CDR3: CASSQGWREAFF

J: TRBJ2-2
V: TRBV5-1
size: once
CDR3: CASSLFAANTGELFF

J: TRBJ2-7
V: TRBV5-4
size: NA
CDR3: CASSPATAGRGTYEQYF

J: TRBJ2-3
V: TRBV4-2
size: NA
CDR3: CASRVRRGSTDTQYF

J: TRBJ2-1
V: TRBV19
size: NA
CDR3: CASRRTGTSIYNEQFF

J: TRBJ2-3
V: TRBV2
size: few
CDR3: CASSAHRGTTDTQYF

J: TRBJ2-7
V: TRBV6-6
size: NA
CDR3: CASSYSVLRTLYEQYF

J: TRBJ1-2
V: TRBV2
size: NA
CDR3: CASSATSGFWSGYTF

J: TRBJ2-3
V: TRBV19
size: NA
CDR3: CATTGLAGGPSTDTQYF

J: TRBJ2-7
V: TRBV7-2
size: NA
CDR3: CASSQQGVIYEQYF

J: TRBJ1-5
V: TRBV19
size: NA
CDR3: CASSTAGRGQPQHF

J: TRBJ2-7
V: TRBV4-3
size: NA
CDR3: CASSHSPGQYEQYF